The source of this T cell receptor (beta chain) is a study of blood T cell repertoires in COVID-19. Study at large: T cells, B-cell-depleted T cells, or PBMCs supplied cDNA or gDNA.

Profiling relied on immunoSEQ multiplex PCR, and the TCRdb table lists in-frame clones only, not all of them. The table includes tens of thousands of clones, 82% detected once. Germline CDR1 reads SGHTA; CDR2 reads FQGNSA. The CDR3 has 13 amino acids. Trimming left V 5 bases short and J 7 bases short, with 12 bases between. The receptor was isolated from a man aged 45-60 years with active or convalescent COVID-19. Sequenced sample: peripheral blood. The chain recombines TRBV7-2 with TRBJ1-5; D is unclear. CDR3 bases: TGTGCCAGCAGCGGGGTCGGGAGACAGCCCCAGCATTTT. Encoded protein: CASSGVGRQPQHF.